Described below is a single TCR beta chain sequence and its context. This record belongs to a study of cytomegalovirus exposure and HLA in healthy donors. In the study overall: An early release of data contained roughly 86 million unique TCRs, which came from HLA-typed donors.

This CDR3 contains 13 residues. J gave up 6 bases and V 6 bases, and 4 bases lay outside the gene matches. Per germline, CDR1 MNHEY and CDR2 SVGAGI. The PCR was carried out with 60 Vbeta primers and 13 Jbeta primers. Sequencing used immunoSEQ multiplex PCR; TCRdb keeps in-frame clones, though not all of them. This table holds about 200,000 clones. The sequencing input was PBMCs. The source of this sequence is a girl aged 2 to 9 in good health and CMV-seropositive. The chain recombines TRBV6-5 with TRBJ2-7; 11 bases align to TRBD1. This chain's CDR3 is CASSGQGAPEQYF. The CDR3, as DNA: TGTGCCAGCAGCGGACAGGGGGCGCCCGAGCAGTACTTC.